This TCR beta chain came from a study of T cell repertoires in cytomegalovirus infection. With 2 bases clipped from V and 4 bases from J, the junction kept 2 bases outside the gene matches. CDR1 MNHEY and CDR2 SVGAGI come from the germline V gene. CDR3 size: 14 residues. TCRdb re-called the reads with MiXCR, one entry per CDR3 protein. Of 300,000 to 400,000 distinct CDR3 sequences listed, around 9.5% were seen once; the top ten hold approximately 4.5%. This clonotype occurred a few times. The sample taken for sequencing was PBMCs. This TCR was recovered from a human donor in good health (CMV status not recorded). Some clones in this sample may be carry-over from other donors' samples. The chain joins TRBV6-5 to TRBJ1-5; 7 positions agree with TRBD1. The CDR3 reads CASSYDRDNQPQHF. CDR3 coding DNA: TGTGCCAGCAGTTACGACAGGGATAATCAGCCCCAGCATTTT.